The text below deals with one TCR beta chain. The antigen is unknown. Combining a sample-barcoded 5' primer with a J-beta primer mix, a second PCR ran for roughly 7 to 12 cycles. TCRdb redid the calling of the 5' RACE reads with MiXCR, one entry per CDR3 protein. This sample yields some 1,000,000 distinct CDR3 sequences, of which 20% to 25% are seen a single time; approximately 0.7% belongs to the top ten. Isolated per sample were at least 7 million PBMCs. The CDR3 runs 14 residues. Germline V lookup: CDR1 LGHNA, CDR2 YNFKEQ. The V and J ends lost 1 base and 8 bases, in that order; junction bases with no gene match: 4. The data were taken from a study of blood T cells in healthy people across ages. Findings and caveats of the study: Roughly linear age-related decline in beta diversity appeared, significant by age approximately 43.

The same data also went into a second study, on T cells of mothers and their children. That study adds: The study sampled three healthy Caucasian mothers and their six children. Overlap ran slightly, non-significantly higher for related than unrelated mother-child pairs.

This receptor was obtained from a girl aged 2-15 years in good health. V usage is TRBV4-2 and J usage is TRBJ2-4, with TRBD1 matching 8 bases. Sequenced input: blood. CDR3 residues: CASSQADRVYIQYF. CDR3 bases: TGTGCCAGCAGCCAAGCGGACAGGGTTTACATTCAGTACTTC.